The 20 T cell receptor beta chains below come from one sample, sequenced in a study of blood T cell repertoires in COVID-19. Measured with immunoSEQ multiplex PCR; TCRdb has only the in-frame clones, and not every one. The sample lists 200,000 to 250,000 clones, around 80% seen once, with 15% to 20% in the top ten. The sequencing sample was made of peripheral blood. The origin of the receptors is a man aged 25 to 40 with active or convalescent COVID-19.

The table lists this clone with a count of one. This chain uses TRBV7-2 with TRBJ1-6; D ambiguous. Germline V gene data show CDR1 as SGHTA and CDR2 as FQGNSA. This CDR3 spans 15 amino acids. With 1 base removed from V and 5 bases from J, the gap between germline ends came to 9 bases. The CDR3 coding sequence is TGTGCCAGCAGCTTAGATGGCAAACATAATTCACCCCTCCACTTT. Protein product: CASSLDGKHNSPLHF.

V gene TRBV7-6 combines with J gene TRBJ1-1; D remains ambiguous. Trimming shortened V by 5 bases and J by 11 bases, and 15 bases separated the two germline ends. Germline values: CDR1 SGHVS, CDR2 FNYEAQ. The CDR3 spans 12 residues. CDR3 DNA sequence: TGTGCCAGCAGCACAACGGGGATAGGGGCTTTCTTT. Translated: CASSTTGIGAFF.

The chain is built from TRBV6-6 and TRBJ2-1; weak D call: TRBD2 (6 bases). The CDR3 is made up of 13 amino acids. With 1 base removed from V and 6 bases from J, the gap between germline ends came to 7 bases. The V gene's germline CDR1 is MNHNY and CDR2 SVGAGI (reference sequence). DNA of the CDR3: TGTGCCAGCAGTTACTTCGGGGGCAATGAGCAGTTCTTC. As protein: CASSYFGGNEQFF.

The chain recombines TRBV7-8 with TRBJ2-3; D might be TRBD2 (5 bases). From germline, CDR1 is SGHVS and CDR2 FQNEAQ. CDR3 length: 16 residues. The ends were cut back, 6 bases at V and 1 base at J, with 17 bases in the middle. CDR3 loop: CASSATRSKGTDTQYF. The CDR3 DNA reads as TGTGCCAGCAGTGCTACTAGGAGTAAAGGCACAGATACGCAGTATTTT.

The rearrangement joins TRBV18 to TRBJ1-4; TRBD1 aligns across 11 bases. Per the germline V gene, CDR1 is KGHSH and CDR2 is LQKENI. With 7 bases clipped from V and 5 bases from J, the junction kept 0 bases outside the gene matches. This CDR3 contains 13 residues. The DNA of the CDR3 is TGTGCCAGCTGGGACAGGGGGAATGAAAAACTGTTTTTT. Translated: CASWDRGNEKLFF.

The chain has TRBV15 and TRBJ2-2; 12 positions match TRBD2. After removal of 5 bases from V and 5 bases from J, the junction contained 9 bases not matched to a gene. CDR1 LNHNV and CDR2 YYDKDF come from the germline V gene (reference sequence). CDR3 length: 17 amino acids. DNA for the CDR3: TGTGCCACCAGCTTGACTAGCGGGGGCTATTCTACCGGGGAGCTGTTTTTT. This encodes CATSLTSGGYSTGELFF.

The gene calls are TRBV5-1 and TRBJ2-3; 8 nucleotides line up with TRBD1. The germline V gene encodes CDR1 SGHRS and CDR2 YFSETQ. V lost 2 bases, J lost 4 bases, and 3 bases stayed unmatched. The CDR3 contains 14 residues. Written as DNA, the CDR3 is TGCGCCAGCAGCTTACAGGGGGTTTCAGATACGCAGTATTTT. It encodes CASSLQGVSDTQYF.

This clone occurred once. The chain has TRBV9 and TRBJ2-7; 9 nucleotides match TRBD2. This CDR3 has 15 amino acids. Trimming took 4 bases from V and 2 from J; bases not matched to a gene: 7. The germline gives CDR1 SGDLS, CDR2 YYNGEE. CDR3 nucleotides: TGTGCCAGCAGCCCGGGGACTAGCAGTACCTACGAGCAGTACTTC. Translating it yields CASSPGTSSTYEQYF.

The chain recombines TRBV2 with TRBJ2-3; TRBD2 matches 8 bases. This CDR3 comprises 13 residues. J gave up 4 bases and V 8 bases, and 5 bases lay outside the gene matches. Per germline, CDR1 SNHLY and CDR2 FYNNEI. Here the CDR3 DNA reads TGTGCCAGCCACCGGGGGGGCGCAGATACGCAGTATTTT. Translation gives CASHRGGADTQYF. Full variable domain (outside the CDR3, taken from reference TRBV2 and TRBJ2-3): EPEVTQTPSHQVTQMGQEVILRCVPISNHLYFYWYRQILGQKVEFLVSFYNNEISEKSEIFDDQFSVERPDGSNFTLKIRSTKLEDSAMYFCASHRGGADTQYFGPGTRLTVL.

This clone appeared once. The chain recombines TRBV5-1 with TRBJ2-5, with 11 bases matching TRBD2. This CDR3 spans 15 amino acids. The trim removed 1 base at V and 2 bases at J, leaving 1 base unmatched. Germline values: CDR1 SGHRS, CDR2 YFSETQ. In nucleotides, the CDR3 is TGCGCCAGCAGCTTGCTAGCGGGAGGACAAGAGACCCAGTACTTC. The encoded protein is CASSLLAGGQETQYF.

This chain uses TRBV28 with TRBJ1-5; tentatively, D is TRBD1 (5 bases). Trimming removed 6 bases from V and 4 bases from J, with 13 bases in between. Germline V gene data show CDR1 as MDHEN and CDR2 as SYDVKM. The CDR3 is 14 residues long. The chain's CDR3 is CASSAGGENQPQHF. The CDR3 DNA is TGTGCCAGCAGCGCGGGAGGGGAGAATCAGCCCCAGCATTTT.

This CDR3 reads CASSSGSPSGYTF. The CDR3 coding sequence is TGTGCCAGCAGCTCCGGATCCCCTAGTGGCTACACCTTC. The V call is TRBV6-2 or TRBV6-3, the J call TRBJ1-2; D is unclear. The CDR3 has 13 residues. Germline CDR1 and CDR2: MNHEY and SVGEGT. The V end lost 6 bases, the J end lost 7 bases, and 15 bases lay between the germline ends.

The CDR3 loop reads CASSLSRGSSYEQYF. Written as DNA, the CDR3 is TGTGCCAGCAGCCTGTCCAGGGGGAGCTCCTACGAGCAGTACTTC. This chain connects TRBV6-2 or TRBV6-3 to TRBJ2-7, with 7 bases lining up with TRBD1. This CDR3 is built from 15 residues. V gave up 6 bases and J gave up 0 bases; unmatched junction bases: 8. Per the germline V gene, CDR1 is MNHEY and CDR2 is SVGEGT.

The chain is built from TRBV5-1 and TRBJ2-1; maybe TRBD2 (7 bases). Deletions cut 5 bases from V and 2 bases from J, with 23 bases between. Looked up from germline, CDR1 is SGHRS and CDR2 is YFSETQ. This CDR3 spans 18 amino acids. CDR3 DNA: TGCGCCAGCAGATTTAACTTTGGGGGGGCAAAGCCCTACAATGAGCAGTTCTTC. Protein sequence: CASRFNFGGAKPYNEQFF.

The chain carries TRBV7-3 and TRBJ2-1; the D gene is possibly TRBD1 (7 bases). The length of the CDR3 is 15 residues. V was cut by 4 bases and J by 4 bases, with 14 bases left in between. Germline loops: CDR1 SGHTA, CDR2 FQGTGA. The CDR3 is CASSSTGDSYNEQFF. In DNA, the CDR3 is TGTGCCAGCAGCTCAACAGGGGACTCTTACAATGAGCAGTTCTTC.

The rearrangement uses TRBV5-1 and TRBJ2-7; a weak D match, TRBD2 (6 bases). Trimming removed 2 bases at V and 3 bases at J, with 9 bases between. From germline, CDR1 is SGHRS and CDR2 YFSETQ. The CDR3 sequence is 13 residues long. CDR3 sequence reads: CASSFGGLYEQYF. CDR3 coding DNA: TGCGCCAGCAGCTTCGGAGGGCTCTACGAGCAGTACTTC.

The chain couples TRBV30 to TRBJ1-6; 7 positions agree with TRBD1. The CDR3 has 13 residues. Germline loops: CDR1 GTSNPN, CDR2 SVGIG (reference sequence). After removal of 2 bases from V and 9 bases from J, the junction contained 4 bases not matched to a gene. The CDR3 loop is CAWSLDRVSPLHF. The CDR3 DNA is TGTGCCTGGAGTTTAGACAGGGTTTCACCCCTCCACTTT.

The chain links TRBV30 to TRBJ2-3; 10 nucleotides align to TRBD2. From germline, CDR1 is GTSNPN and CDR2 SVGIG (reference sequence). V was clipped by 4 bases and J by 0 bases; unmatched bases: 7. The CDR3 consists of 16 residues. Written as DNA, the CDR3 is TGTGCCTGGAACGTGTTAGCGGGGGGTAGCACAGATACGCAGTATTTT. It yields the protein CAWNVLAGGSTDTQYF.

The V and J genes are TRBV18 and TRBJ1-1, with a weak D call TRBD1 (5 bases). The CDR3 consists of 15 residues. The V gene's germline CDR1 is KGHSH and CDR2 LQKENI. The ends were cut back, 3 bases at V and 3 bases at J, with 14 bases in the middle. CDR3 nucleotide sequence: TGTGCCAGCTCACCCCAGGGAATCGGCGACACTGAAGCTTTCTTT. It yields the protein CASSPQGIGDTEAFF.

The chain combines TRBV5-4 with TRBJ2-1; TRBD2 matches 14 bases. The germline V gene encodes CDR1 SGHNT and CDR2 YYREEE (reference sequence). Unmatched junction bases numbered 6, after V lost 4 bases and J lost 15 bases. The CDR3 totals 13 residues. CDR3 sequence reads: CASSEGLAGEVFF. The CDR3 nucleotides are TGTGCCAGCAGCGAGGGACTAGCGGGAGAGGTGTTCTTC.